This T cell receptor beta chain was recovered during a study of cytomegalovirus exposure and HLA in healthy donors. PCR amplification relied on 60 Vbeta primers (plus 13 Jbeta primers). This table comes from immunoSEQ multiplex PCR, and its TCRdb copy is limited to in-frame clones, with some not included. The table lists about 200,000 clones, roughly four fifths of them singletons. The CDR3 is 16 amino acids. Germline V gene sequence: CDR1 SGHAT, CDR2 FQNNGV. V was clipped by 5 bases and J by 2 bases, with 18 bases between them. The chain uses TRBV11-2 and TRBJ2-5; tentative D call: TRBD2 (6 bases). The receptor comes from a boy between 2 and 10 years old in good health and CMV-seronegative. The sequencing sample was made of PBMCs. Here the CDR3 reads CASSIPHASGQETQYF. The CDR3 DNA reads TGTGCCAGCAGCATACCCCATGCCAGCGGGCAAGAGACCCAGTACTTC.